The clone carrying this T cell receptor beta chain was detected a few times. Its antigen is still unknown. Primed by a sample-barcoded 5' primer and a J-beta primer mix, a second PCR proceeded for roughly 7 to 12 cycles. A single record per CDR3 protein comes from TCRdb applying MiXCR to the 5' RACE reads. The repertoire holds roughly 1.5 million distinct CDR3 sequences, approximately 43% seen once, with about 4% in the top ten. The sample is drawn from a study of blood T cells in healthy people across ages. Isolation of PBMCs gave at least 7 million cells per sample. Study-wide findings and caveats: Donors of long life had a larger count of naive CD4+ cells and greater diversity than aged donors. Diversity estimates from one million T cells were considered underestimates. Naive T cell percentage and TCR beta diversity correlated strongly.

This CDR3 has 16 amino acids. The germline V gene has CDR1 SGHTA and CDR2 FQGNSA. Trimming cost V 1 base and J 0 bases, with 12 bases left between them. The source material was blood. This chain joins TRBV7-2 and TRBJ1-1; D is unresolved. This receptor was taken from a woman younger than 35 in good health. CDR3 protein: CASSLVEGWMNTEAFF. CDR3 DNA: TGTGCCAGCAGCTTAGTGGAGGGATGGATGAACACTGAAGCTTTCTTT.